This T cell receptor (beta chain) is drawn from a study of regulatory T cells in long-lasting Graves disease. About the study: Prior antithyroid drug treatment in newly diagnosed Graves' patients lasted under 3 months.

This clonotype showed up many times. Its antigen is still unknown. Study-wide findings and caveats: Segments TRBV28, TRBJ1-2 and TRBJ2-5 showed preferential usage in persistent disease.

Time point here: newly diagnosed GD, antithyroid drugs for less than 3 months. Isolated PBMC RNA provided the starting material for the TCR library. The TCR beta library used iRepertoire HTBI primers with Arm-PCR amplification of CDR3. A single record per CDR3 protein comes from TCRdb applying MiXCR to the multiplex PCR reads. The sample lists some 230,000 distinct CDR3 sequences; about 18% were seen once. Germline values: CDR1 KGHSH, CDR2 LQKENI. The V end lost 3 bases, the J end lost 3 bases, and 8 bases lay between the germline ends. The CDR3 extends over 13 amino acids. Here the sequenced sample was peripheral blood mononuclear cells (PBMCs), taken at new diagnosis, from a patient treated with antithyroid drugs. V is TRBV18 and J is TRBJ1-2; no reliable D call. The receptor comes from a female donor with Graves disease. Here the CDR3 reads CASSPNSYYGYTF. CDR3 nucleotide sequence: TGTGCCAGCTCACCGAACAGCTACTATGGCTACACCTTC.